These T cell receptor beta chains were read from a single sample in a study of T cell responses to AZD1222 COVID-19 vaccine. Sequencing used immunoSEQ multiplex PCR; TCRdb keeps in-frame clones, though not all of them. The data hold 68,000 or so clones, with about 88% observed a single time. Specimen: peripheral blood, collected on day 0 of AZD1222 vaccination. These receptors were collected from an adult in good health. The CDR3 runs from the conserved cysteine through the conserved F or W. A D gene is named only where the DNA matches it firmly. Clone size appears in some rows only: once, few, many, or a class for an expanded clone.

J: TRBJ2-7
size: NA
D: TRBD2
V: TRBV30
DNA: TGTGCCTGGAGTGTCTGGCTAGCGGGCGCCTACGAGCAGTACTTC
CDR3: CAWSVWLAGAYEQYF

J: TRBJ2-1
size: NA
D: NA
V: TRBV29-1
DNA: TGCAGCGTTTGGTCCGGTGGCAGGGAGCAGTTCTTC
CDR3: CSVWSGGREQFF

J: TRBJ1-1
size: NA
D: NA
V: TRBV7-6
DNA: TGTGCCAGCAGCTTAGAGGGCAGCAACACTGAAGCTTTCTTT
CDR3: CASSLEGSNTEAFF

J: TRBJ1-6
size: NA
D: NA
V: TRBV4-2
DNA: TGTGCCAGCAGCCTACCTGGGTCACCCCTCCACTTT
CDR3: CASSLPGSPLHF

J: TRBJ2-7
size: NA
D: TRBD1
V: TRBV28
DNA: TGTGCCAGCAGCTCGACAGGGAATTACTACGAGCAGTACTTC
CDR3: CASSSTGNYYEQYF

J: TRBJ2-1
size: NA
D: NA
V: TRBV2
DNA: TGTGCCAGCAGCTACGGTAGCAATGAGCAGTTCTTC
CDR3: CASSYGSNEQFF

J: TRBJ1-5
size: NA
D: TRBD1
V: TRBV3-1/TRBV3-2
DNA: TGTGCCAGCAGCGACAGGGGCCCACTCAATCAGCCCCAGCATTTT
CDR3: CASSDRGPLNQPQHF

J: TRBJ2-1
size: NA
D: TRBD2
V: TRBV3-1/TRBV3-2
DNA: TGTGCCAGCAGCGCCCGGACTAGCGGGAGCAATGAGCAGTTCTTC
CDR3: CASSARTSGSNEQFF

J: TRBJ2-5
size: NA
D: NA
V: TRBV6-5
DNA: TGTGCCAGCAGGGACGGGGAGACCCAGTACTTC
CDR3: CASRDGETQYF

J: TRBJ2-1
size: NA
D: NA
V: TRBV28
DNA: TGTGCCAGCACCGACGGGACAGTCCTGCTTAGCGGCCGATACAATGAGCAGTTCTTC
CDR3: CASTDGTVLLSGRYNEQFF

J: TRBJ2-7
size: NA
D: NA
V: TRBV27
DNA: TGTGCCAGCACTGCGGGACTCTTAGGGGGAGAGCAGTACTTC
CDR3: CASTAGLLGGEQYF

J: TRBJ2-5
size: NA
D: NA
V: TRBV4-1
DNA: TGCGCCAGCAGCCAAGATTTACATGGGGGGCGCGGGGAGACCCAGTACTTC
CDR3: CASSQDLHGGRGETQYF

J: TRBJ1-1
size: NA
D: TRBD1
V: TRBV19
DNA: TGTGCCAGTAGTAACAGGGGACGAAACACTGAAGCTTTCTTT
CDR3: CASSNRGRNTEAFF

J: TRBJ2-7
size: NA
D: TRBD2
V: TRBV10-1
DNA: TGCGCCAGCAGCGCGGGAGCGGGTTATTTGGGGGAGCAGTACTTC
CDR3: CASSAGAGYLGEQYF

J: TRBJ1-4
size: NA
D: NA
V: TRBV5-1
DNA: TGCGCCAGCAGCCTCACTGTCGATCCAGCAACTAATGAAAAACTGTTTTTT
CDR3: CASSLTVDPATNEKLFF

J: TRBJ2-7
size: NA
D: NA
V: TRBV15
DNA: TGTGCCACCAGCAGACGGGGCGCCTACGAGCAGTACTTC
CDR3: CATSRRGAYEQYF

J: TRBJ2-7
size: NA
D: NA
V: TRBV14
DNA: TGTGCCAGCAGCCAGTTGGACACGACAAGCTACGAGCAGTACTTC
CDR3: CASSQLDTTSYEQYF

J: TRBJ1-5
size: NA
D: NA
V: TRBV6-4
DNA: TGTGCCAGCAGTGACAGGGGCAATCAGCCCCAGCATTTT
CDR3: CASSDRGNQPQHF

J: TRBJ2-3
size: NA
D: NA
V: TRBV7-9
DNA: TGTGCCAGCAGCTTTCTGTACCCCACAGATACGCAGTATTTT
CDR3: CASSFLYPTDTQYF

J: TRBJ2-3
size: once
D: TRBD1
V: TRBV6-4
DNA: TGTGCCAGCAGTGTTGGACAGGGGACCACAGATACGCAGTATTTT
CDR3: CASSVGQGTTDTQYF

J: TRBJ2-7
size: few
D: NA
V: TRBV18
DNA: TGTGCCAGCTCACCGTCAGGGGACGAGCAGTACTTC
CDR3: CASSPSGDEQYF

J: TRBJ1-4
size: NA
D: NA
V: TRBV5-1
DNA: TGCGCCAGCAGTACAGGGAATGAAAAACTGTTTTTT
CDR3: CASSTGNEKLFF

J: TRBJ1-2
size: NA
D: NA
V: TRBV3-1/TRBV3-2
DNA: TGTGCCAGCAGCCAAGCAAATAACTATGGCTACACCTTC
CDR3: CASSQANNYGYTF

J: TRBJ2-6
size: NA
D: NA
V: TRBV4-3
DNA: TGCGCCAGCAGCCATAATTGGCAGGGGTCTGGGGCCAACGTCCTGACTTTC
CDR3: CASSHNWQGSGANVLTF

J: TRBJ1-6
size: NA
D: NA
V: TRBV2
DNA: TGTGCCAGCAGTGAAGCGTCGGCCTCGAGCTCCTATAATTCACCCCTCCACTTT
CDR3: CASSEASASSSYNSPLHF

J: TRBJ2-7
size: once
D: NA
V: TRBV28
DNA: TGTGCCAGCAGTTTCGGTGGTAGGCGCAGGTACGAGCAGTACTTC
CDR3: CASSFGGRRRYEQYF

J: TRBJ1-1
size: NA
D: NA
V: TRBV19
DNA: TGTGCCACAGGGAATGGGCGTAACACTGAAGCTTTCTTT
CDR3: CATGNGRNTEAFF

J: TRBJ2-7
size: once
D: TRBD2
V: TRBV6-2/TRBV6-3
DNA: TGTGCCAGCAGTTACGGGAGGGGATACGAGCAGTACTTC
CDR3: CASSYGRGYEQYF

J: TRBJ2-3
size: NA
D: NA
V: TRBV10-1
DNA: TGCGCCAGCAGTGAGTCGAGAACGGGGAGCACAGATACGCAGTATTTT
CDR3: CASSESRTGSTDTQYF

J: TRBJ1-2
size: NA
D: NA
V: TRBV29-1
DNA: TGCAGCGCCCCCAGCCCAGGGAGTAACTATGGCTACACCTTC
CDR3: CSAPSPGSNYGYTF

J: TRBJ2-4
size: NA
D: TRBD2
V: TRBV4-3
DNA: TGCGCCAGCAGCCAAGTTCTTTCTCGACTAGCGGGACCCGAAGCCAAAAACATTCAGTACTTC
CDR3: CASSQVLSRLAGPEAKNIQYF

J: TRBJ2-3
size: NA
D: TRBD2
V: TRBV28
DNA: TGTGCCAGCAGGAGACTAGCGGGAGGCACAGATACGCAGTATTTT
CDR3: CASRRLAGGTDTQYF

J: TRBJ1-2
size: NA
D: NA
V: TRBV19
DNA: TGTGCCAGTAGTATAGTGATAGGAGACTATGGCTACACCTTC
CDR3: CASSIVIGDYGYTF

J: TRBJ2-1
size: NA
D: TRBD2
V: TRBV7-2
DNA: TGTGCCAGCAGCCTCCGACAGGGGACTAGCGGATACAATGAGCAGTTCTTC
CDR3: CASSLRQGTSGYNEQFF

J: TRBJ1-4
size: NA
D: TRBD1
V: TRBV13
DNA: TGTGCCAGCAGCTACGACAGGGTCCAAGAAAAACTGTTTTTT
CDR3: CASSYDRVQEKLFF

J: TRBJ1-1
size: NA
D: NA
V: TRBV7-2
DNA: TGTGCCAGCAGCTCAACAGTGAACACTGAAGCTTTCTTT
CDR3: CASSSTVNTEAFF

J: TRBJ2-1
size: NA
D: NA
V: TRBV7-9
DNA: TGTGCCAGCAGCTTCCCGGGGAGCTCCTACAATGAGCAGTTCTTC
CDR3: CASSFPGSSYNEQFF